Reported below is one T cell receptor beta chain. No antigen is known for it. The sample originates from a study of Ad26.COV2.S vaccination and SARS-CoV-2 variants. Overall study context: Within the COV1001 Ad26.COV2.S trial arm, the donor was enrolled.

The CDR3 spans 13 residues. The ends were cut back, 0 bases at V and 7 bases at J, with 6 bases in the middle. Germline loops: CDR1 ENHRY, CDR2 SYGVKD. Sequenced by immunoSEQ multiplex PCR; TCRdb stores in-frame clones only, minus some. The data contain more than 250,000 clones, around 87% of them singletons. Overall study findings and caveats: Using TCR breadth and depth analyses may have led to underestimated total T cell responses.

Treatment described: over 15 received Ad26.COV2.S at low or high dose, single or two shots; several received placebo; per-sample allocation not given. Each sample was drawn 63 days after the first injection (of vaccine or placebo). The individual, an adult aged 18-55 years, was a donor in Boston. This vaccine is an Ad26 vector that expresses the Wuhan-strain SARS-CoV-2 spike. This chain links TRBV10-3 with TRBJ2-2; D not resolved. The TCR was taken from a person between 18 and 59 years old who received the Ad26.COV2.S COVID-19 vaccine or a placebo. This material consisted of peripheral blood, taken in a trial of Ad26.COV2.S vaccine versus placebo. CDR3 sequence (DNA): TGTGCCATCAGTGAGTCTGTTGTCGGGGAGCTGTTTTTT. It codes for CAISESVVGELFF.